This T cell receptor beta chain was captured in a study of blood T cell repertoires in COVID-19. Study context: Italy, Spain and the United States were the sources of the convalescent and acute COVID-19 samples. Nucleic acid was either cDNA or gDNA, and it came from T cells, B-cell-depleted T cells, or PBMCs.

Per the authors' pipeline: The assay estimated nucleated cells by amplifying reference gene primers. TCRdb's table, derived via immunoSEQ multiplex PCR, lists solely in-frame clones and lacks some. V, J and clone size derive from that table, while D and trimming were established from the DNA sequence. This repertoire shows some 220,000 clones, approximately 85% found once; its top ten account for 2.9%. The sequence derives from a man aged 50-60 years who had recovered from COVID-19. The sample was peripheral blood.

The CDR3 spells CASAGRSSGSNEQFF. The CDR3 nucleotides read TGTGCCAGCGCCGGGCGGTCTAGCGGAAGCAATGAGCAGTTCTTC. V usage is TRBV2 and J usage is TRBJ2-1; 7 positions match TRBD2. Trimming cost V 8 bases and J 6 bases; bases outside gene matches: 13. The CDR3 totals 15 residues. Germline V gives CDR1 SNHLY, CDR2 FYNNEI.